The next 27 T cell receptor beta chains were all read from a single sample in a study of T cell responses to AZD1222 COVID-19 vaccine. Here immunoSEQ multiplex PCR was the method, and the copy in TCRdb shows in-frame clones only, minus some. The repertoire holds about 130,000 clones, with 89% as singletons. Sample: peripheral blood, taken on day 0 of AZD1222 vaccination. These receptors originate from an adult in good health.

The chain carries TRBV3-1 (or the pseudogene TRBV3-2) and TRBJ1-1; 8 bases agree with TRBD1. Germline CDR1 is LGHDT and CDR2 is YNNKEL (reference sequence). The CDR3 consists of 17 residues. V shed 2 bases, J shed 2 bases, and the junction held 10 bases outside the gene matches. The CDR3 reads CASSQYGGTGGNTEAFF. Here the CDR3 DNA reads TGTGCCAGCAGCCAATATGGGGGAACAGGGGGAAACACTGAAGCTTTCTTT.

J is TRBJ2-1 and V is TRBV5-1, with 7 bases fitting TRBD2. Germline values: CDR1 SGHRS, CDR2 YFSETQ. The CDR3 loop spans 18 amino acids. V lost 2 bases to trimming and J lost 2 bases; unmatched junction nucleotides: 13. CDR3 nucleotide sequence: TGCGCCAGCAGCTTCCCCGAGCTTAGCGGGTCAACCTACAATGAGCAGTTCTTC. This sequence encodes CASSFPELSGSTYNEQFF.

The chain couples TRBV14 to TRBJ1-2; D might be TRBD1 (5 bases). The V and J ends lost 1 base and 1 base respectively, with 16 bases between them. Germline lookup yields CDR1 SGHDN and CDR2 FVKESK. The length of the CDR3 is 17 residues. The CDR3 is CASSQVFGTDNNYGYTF. CDR3 bases: TGTGCCAGCAGCCAAGTTTTCGGGACCGACAATAACTATGGCTACACCTTC.

This clone was counted a single time. The chain joins TRBV7-8 to TRBJ2-3, with no clear D. Germline V gives CDR1 SGHVS, CDR2 FQNEAQ. V was cut by 3 bases and J by 5 bases, with 6 bases left in between. This CDR3 has 12 amino acids. The CDR3 protein is CASSFRRDTQYF. The CDR3 DNA reads TGTGCCAGCAGCTTCCGGAGAGATACGCAGTATTTT.

This chain links TRBV7-9 with TRBJ1-4; a possible D gene is TRBD1 (6 bases). This CDR3 has 16 amino acids. CDR1 and CDR2 from the germline V gene are SEHNR and FQNEAQ (reference sequence). V lost 2 bases and J 5 bases, leaving 15 bases between the germline ends. The CDR3 DNA reads TGTGCCAGCAGCTTATCCTACGGGACACCAAATGAAAAACTGTTTTTT. This translates into CASSLSYGTPNEKLFF.

This chain joins TRBV7-9 and TRBJ1-3; 7 bases are a match to TRBD1. The CDR3 is 16 amino acids. The V segment lost 5 bases and the J segment 2 bases; nucleotides outside the gene matches: 9. The germline gives CDR1 SEHNR, CDR2 FQNEAQ (reference sequence). The CDR3 DNA follows: TGTGCCAGCAGCGGATCCGGGACAGCCACTGGAAACACCATATATTTT. It encodes CASSGSGTATGNTIYF.

This chain uses TRBV5-1 with TRBJ2-6; D gene unclear. The germline gives CDR1 SGHRS, CDR2 YFSETQ. V was pared by 0 bases and J by 0 bases, with 7 bases between. The CDR3 is made up of 16 amino acids. As DNA, the CDR3 is TGCGCCAGCAGCTTGGACAGATTCTCTGGGGCCAACGTCCTGACTTTC. This sequence encodes CASSLDRFSGANVLTF.

This clone was seen only a few times. DNA for the CDR3: TGTGCCAGTCTAGGGCAGACCTATGGCTACACCTTC. This encodes CASLGQTYGYTF. The V and J genes are TRBV7-9 and TRBJ1-2; D remains unclear. The V end was cut by 9 bases, the J end by 4 bases, with 12 bases between. The CDR3 is 12 residues long. CDR1 SEHNR and CDR2 FQNEAQ come from the germline V gene (reference sequence).

The chain couples TRBV19 to TRBJ1-3, with D tentatively TRBD1 (5 bases). The CDR3 extends over 15 amino acids. The V and J ends lost 6 bases and 2 bases respectively, with 14 bases between them. CDR1 is LNHDA, CDR2 SQIVND, per germline (reference sequence). The CDR3 sequence is CASSVGTHTGNTIYF. CDR3 nucleotides: TGTGCCAGTAGCGTCGGGACGCACACTGGAAACACCATATATTTT.

The CDR3 nucleotides are TGTGCCAGCAGCTCGGGACAGGGGGCGACTGGAAACACCATATATTTT. It specifies CASSSGQGATGNTIYF. The chain recombines TRBV11-3 with TRBJ1-3, with 12 bases matching TRBD1. Germline V CDR1 and CDR2: SGHNT, YENEEA. The CDR3 length is 16 residues. V lost 4 bases, J lost 2 bases, and 3 bases stayed unmatched.

V and J are TRBV7-2 and TRBJ2-1; the D gene is possibly TRBD2 (5 bases). Trimming took off 4 bases at V and 12 bases at J, with 16 bases between the two ends. CDR3 length: 13 amino acids. Germline V CDR1 and CDR2: SGHTA, FQGNSA. CDR3 sequence: CASSSTRATLQFF. The CDR3, as DNA: TGTGCCAGCAGCTCAACGAGGGCCACCCTGCAGTTCTTC. Full variable domain (rest looked up from reference TRBV7-2 and TRBJ2-1): GAGVSQSPSNKVTEKGKDVELRCDPISGHTALYWYRQSLGQGLEFLIYFQGNSAPDKSGLPSDRFSAERTGGSVSTLTIQRTQQEDSAVYLCASSSTRATLQFFGPGTRLTVL.

This clone was recorded a few times. The rearrangement joins TRBV2 to TRBJ2-3; 9 bases agree with TRBD2. Germline CDR1 reads SNHLY; CDR2 reads FYNNEI. V lost 3 bases, J lost 7 bases, and 5 bases stayed unmatched. This CDR3 has 14 amino acids. The CDR3 is CASSDVAGAHTQYF. CDR3 DNA sequence: TGTGCCAGCAGTGATGTAGCGGGGGCCCATACGCAGTATTTT.

This clone was found a few times. The gene calls are TRBV24-1 and TRBJ1-2; D is possibly TRBD1 (6 bases). Per germline, CDR1 KGHDR and CDR2 SFDVKD. V was clipped by 2 bases and J by 6 bases, with 12 bases between them. The length of the CDR3 is 14 residues. The CDR3 sequence: CATSDSRGYDGYTF. In DNA, the CDR3 is TGTGCCACCAGTGATTCCAGGGGCTATGATGGCTACACCTTC.

The chain carries TRBV4-1 and TRBJ2-1, with a weak D call TRBD2 (6 bases). The CDR3 covers 15 residues. V was pared by 0 bases and J by 6 bases, with 12 bases between. Germline loops: CDR1 MGHRA, CDR2 YSYEKL. The CDR3 DNA follows: TGCGCCAGCAGCCAAGATTGGGGGACTCTCAATGAGCAGTTCTTC. This codes for CASSQDWGTLNEQFF.

The V gene is TRBV9, the J gene TRBJ1-1, with 9 bases lining up with TRBD1. Losses at the gene ends were 4 bases for V and 6 bases for J; bases not matched to a gene: 13. Germline loops: CDR1 SGDLS, CDR2 YYNGEE. This CDR3 spans 16 amino acids. CDR3 DNA: TGTGCCAGCAGCTCACGTCCCGGGACAGGGCTCGCTGAAGCTTTCTTT. Its translation is CASSSRPGTGLAEAFF.

This clone was seen once. The chain links TRBV4-3 to TRBJ1-3; D might be TRBD1 (5 bases). Germline V gene sequence: CDR1 LGHNA, CDR2 YSLEER. The ends were cut back, 0 bases at V and 4 bases at J, with 13 bases in the middle. The CDR3 is 16 amino acids. Here the CDR3 reads CASSQDGGTGGNTIYF. In DNA, the CDR3 is TGCGCCAGCAGCCAAGATGGGGGTACGGGAGGAAACACCATATATTTT.

The rearrangement links TRBV7-2 to TRBJ1-2, with D uncertain. CDR1 and CDR2 (germline): SGHTA, FQGNSA. This CDR3 spans 15 amino acids. The ends were cut back, 1 base at V and 8 bases at J, with 17 bases in the middle. The CDR3 nucleotides read TGTGCCAGCAGCTTAGAGGGAACTCCCTTCGAGGGCTACACCTTC. Translation: CASSLEGTPFEGYTF.

The rearrangement links TRBV4-3 to TRBJ1-1; D uncertain. Germline CDR1 is LGHNA and CDR2 is YSLEER. Between the trimmed V and J ends, which lost 5 bases and 0 bases, there was a span of 10 bases. This CDR3 has 14 amino acids. CDR3 nucleotide sequence: TGCGCCAGCAGCTCCCCCCCACTGAACACTGAAGCTTTCTTT. Protein: CASSSPPLNTEAFF.

The chain is built from TRBV6-5 and TRBJ1-4; D unresolved. This CDR3 is 13 amino acids long. Germline CDR1 and CDR2: MNHEY and SVGAGI. V lost 5 bases and J lost 0, with 4 bases in between. This chain's CDR3 is CASSRTTNEKLFF. In nucleotides, the CDR3 is TGTGCCAGCAGTCGGACAACTAATGAAAAACTGTTTTTT.

The genes are TRBV6-5 and TRBJ1-2; 10 bases are shared with TRBD1. Looked up from germline, CDR1 is MNHEY and CDR2 is SVGAGI. This CDR3 region has 14 residues. The V segment lost 4 bases and the J segment 7 bases; nucleotides outside the gene matches: 6. The CDR3, as DNA: TGTGCCAGCAGTTCCGGACAGGGGGTCTTTGGCTACACCTTC. This codes for CASSSGQGVFGYTF.

The chain is built from TRBV6-1 and TRBJ1-5; D gene ambiguous. CDR3 size: 14 residues. V lost 2 bases and J lost 2, with 7 bases in between. CDR1 and CDR2 from the germline V gene are MNHNS and SASEGT. The DNA of the CDR3 is TGTGCCAGCAGTGAATCTCGGGGCAATCAGCCCCAGCATTTT. As protein: CASSESRGNQPQHF.

J is TRBJ1-1 and V is TRBV29-1, with 9 bases aligning to TRBD1. CDR3 length equals 14 residues. With 7 bases clipped from V and 3 bases from J, the junction kept 9 bases outside the gene matches. Germline-derived CDR1 and CDR2 are SQVTM and ANQGSEA. In DNA form, the CDR3 reads TGCAGCGCCCACAGGGGGCTAGGGGACACTGAAGCTTTCTTT. This translates into CSAHRGLGDTEAFF.

The chain combines TRBV18 with TRBJ1-1; maybe TRBD1 (5 bases). Germline CDR1 reads KGHSH; CDR2 reads LQKENI. This CDR3 region has 14 residues. Trimming cost V 6 bases and J 3 bases, with 14 bases left between them. CDR3 sequence: CASSSPGGDTEAFF. CDR3 bases: TGTGCCAGCTCCTCCCCCGGAGGGGACACTGAAGCTTTCTTT. The full variable domain, completed using reference TRBV18 and TRBJ1-1, is NAGVMQNPRHLVRRRGQEARLRCSPMKGHSHVYWYRQLPEEGLKFMVYLQKENIIDESGMPKERFSAEFPKEGPSILRIQQVVRGDSAAYFCASSSPGGDTEAFFGQGTRLTVV.

The J gene is TRBJ1-3, the V gene TRBV6-5, with unresolved D. Trimming stripped 7 bases from V and 0 bases from J, with 10 bases between. The CDR3 sequence is 14 residues long. Germline assignment: CDR1 MNHEY and CDR2 SVGAGI. This CDR3 is CASTPGHSGNTIYF. The CDR3 DNA sequence: TGTGCCAGCACCCCAGGCCACTCTGGAAACACCATATATTTT.

The V call is TRBV19, the J call TRBJ1-1; D might be TRBD1 (5 bases). Trimming took 4 bases from V and 0 from J, leaving 9 bases between them. This CDR3 comprises 14 residues. Germline V CDR1 and CDR2: LNHDA, SQIVND (reference sequence). The CDR3 reads CASSRRGLNTEAFF. The CDR3 region has the DNA TGTGCCAGTAGTAGGAGGGGTCTGAACACTGAAGCTTTCTTT.

V and J are TRBV5-5 and TRBJ2-7, with D maybe TRBD1 (6 bases). Germline V lookup: CDR1 SGHKS, CDR2 YYEKEE (reference sequence). V was shortened by 3 bases and J by 2 bases, with 9 bases between the two germline ends. The CDR3 loop spans 13 amino acids. The CDR3 DNA reads TGTGCCAGCAGCTGGGGACATACCTACGAGCAGTACTTC. Translating gives CASSWGHTYEQYF.

This clone is a singleton in its sample. The chain is built from TRBV30 and TRBJ1-4, with TRBD1 identical over 9 bases. V shed 5 bases, J shed 8 bases, and the junction held 9 bases outside the gene matches. The CDR3 length is 14 residues. Per the germline V gene, CDR1 is GTSNPN and CDR2 is SVGIG (reference sequence). CDR3: CAWYTGTGREKLFF. CDR3 coding DNA: TGTGCCTGGTACACCGGGACAGGGAGGGAAAAACTGTTTTTT.